This T cell receptor beta chain was documented in a study of blood T cell repertoires in COVID-19. For the study at large: Collection of acute and convalescent COVID-19 samples took place in the United States, Italy and Spain. T cells, B-cell-depleted T cells, or PBMCs supplied cDNA or gDNA.

In this sample, this clone turned up a few times. In the original processing: How many nucleated cells were present was estimated from reference gene primer amplification. Here immunoSEQ multiplex PCR was the method, and the copy in TCRdb shows in-frame clones only, minus some. V and J calls and clone size are given by that table; D and trimming were obtained from the DNA. Of some 180,000 clones listed, 84% are singletons. The sequenced sample was peripheral blood. The clonotype comes from a human donor in a cohort sampled during active COVID-19.

Written as DNA, the CDR3 is TGTGCCAGTAGTATTGGGTGGGGGCAAGGGAACTATGGCTACACCTTC. Amino acid sequence: CASSIGWGQGNYGYTF. The rearrangement uses TRBV19 and TRBJ1-2; TRBD1 is a possible D gene (6 bases). The CDR3 length is 16 residues. Trimming removed 3 bases at V and 2 bases at J, with 16 bases between. CDR1 LNHDA and CDR2 SQIVND come from the germline V gene (reference sequence). The whole variable domain, filled in from reference TRBV19 and TRBJ1-2, reads DGGITQSPKYLFRKEGQNVTLSCEQNLNHDAMYWYRQDPGQGLRLIYYSQIVNDFQKGDIAEGYSVSREKKESFPLTVTSAQKNPTAFYLCASSIGWGQGNYGYTFGSGTRLTVV.